What follows describes a single T cell receptor beta chain. As handled by the study authors: How many nucleated cells were present was estimated from reference gene primer amplification. The repertoire was sequenced with immunoSEQ multiplex PCR; TCRdb's copy has only in-frame clones and lacks some. The V and J calls and the clone size are those of that table, but D and trimming were determined from the DNA. The data hold roughly 180,000 clones, with approximately 85% observed a single time. This sample was taken from a study of blood T cell repertoires in COVID-19. At the level of the study: Acute and convalescent COVID-19 specimens originated in the United States, Italy and Spain. The cDNA or gDNA used as material had been derived from T cells, B-cell-depleted T cells, or PBMCs.

Trimming pared 1 base from V and 0 bases from J, leaving 19 bases between. CDR3 length equals 18 residues. The germline V gene encodes CDR1 SGHDN and CDR2 FVKESK. The sample consisted of peripheral blood. This clonotype was obtained from a woman aged 55-70 years with acute or convalescent COVID-19. The J gene is TRBJ2-7, the V gene TRBV14, with D possibly TRBD1 on 6 matching bases. The CDR3 loop is CASSQGGRRGRSSYEQYF. The CDR3, as DNA: TGTGCCAGCAGCCAAGGTGGGAGAAGGGGGAGATCCTCCTACGAGCAGTACTTC. Using reference TRBV14 and TRBJ2-7 for the parts outside the CDR3, the full variable domain is EAGVTQFPSHSVIEKGQTVTLRCDPISGHDNLYWYRRVMGKEIKFLLHFVKESKQDESGMPNNRFLAERTGGTYSTLKVQPAELEDSGVYFCASSQGGRRGRSSYEQYFGPGTRLTVT.